In this sample, the clone carrying this T cell receptor (beta chain) turned up many times. Its cognate antigen is unknown. This record belongs to a study of T cell repertoires in cytomegalovirus infection. Study at large: Based on public TCR beta signatures, there were indications of CMV infection and of a matching HLA type.

Study findings and constraints: Identification of carriers of CMV plus the relevant HLA was performed using cumulative public TCR beta family frequency.

The germline V gene encodes CDR1 SGHTA and CDR2 FQGNSA. Trimming cost V 4 bases and J 0 bases, with 10 bases left between them. This CDR3 is 15 amino acids long. TCRdb re-analysed the reads in MiXCR, keeping a single row per CDR3 protein. The sample has 700,000 to 900,000 distinct CDR3 sequences; about 29% are singletons. The sample was cultured CD8+ T cells from PBMCs, taken from culture after CMV antigen stimulation. This sequence was found in a human donor in good health (CMV status not recorded). Some clones in this sample may be carry-over from other donors' samples. The chain combines TRBV7-2 with TRBJ1-5, with a possible D match to TRBD1 (6 bases). The CDR3 protein is CASSWTDYSNQPQHF. CDR3 in DNA: TGTGCCAGCAGCTGGACAGATTATAGCAATCAGCCCCAGCATTTT.